This T cell receptor beta chain is from a study of blood T cell repertoires in COVID-19. The wider study: PBMCs, B-cell-depleted T cells, or T cells provided the cDNA or gDNA that made up the material.

TCRdb's table, derived via immunoSEQ multiplex PCR, lists solely in-frame clones and lacks some. The sample consists of fewer than 300,000 clones, 75% to 90% of them appearing once. Germline V gene lookup returns CDR1 SGDLS and CDR2 YYNGEE. This CDR3 region has 12 residues. Trimming removed 0 bases at V and 6 bases at J, with 7 bases between. The TCR originated in a woman in her seventies with active or convalescent COVID-19. This chain uses TRBV9 with TRBJ2-7; D gene unclear. Material: peripheral blood. CDR3 sequence (DNA): TGTGCCAGCAGCGTAGACAGTTCCGAGCAGTACTTC. This encodes CASSVDSSEQYF.